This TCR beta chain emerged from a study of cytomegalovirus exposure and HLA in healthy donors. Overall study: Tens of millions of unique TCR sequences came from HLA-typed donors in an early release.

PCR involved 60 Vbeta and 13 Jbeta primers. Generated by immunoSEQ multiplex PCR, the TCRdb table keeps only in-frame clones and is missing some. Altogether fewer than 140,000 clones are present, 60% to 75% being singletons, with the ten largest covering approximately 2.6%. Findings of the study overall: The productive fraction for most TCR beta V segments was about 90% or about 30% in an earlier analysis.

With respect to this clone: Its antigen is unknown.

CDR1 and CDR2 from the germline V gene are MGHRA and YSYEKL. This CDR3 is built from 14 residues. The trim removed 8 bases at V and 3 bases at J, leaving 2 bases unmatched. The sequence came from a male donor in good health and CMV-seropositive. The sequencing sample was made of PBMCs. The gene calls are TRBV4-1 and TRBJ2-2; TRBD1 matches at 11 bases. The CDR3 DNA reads TGCGCCAGCGGACAGGGGGCGCACACCGGGGAGCTGTTTTTT. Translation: CASGQGAHTGELFF.